The 14 T cell receptor beta chains listed next were all sequenced from one sample in a study of human T cells and chemical hapten exposure. TCRdb analysed the RACE reads with MiXCR anew, one entry per CDR3 protein. This sample has approximately 77,000 distinct CDR3 sequences, with 14% found just once. Time point: pre-sensitization, week 0. Treatment in this sample: therapeutic diphenylcyclopropenone sensitization with weekly scalp DPC. The source material was whole blood, sampled in connection with sensitization to the hapten diphenylcyclopropenone (DPC). All receptors come from a woman between 45 and 60 years old with alopecia areata. Some clones in this sample may be carry-over from other donors' samples.

This clonotype was detected a few times. The chain links TRBV7-9 to TRBJ2-6; D is unclear. The CDR3 sequence is 16 residues long. Per the germline V gene, CDR1 is SEHNR and CDR2 is FQNEAQ (reference sequence). Trimming took 5 bases from V and 0 from J, leaving 11 bases between them. The CDR3 nucleotides are TGTGCCAGCAGCCCACACAAGAACTCTGGGGCCAACGTCCTGACTTTC. Translated, it gives CASSPHKNSGANVLTF.

In this sample, this clonotype turned up once. The chain has TRBV4-3 and TRBJ1-5, with D unresolved. The CDR3 runs 14 residues. V was cut by 2 bases and J by 7 bases, with 12 bases left in between. The V gene's germline CDR1 is LGHNA and CDR2 YSLEER. Written as DNA, the CDR3 is TGCGCCAGCAGCCAAACCGGACCTAGCCAGCCCCAGCATTTT. It yields the protein CASSQTGPSQPQHF.

This chain joins TRBV7-8 and TRBJ2-3; no reliable D call. CDR3 length: 16 residues. In germline, CDR1 is SGHVS, CDR2 FQNEAQ. Trimming stripped 5 bases from V and 2 bases from J, with 17 bases between. The CDR3: CASSRSAAGDTDTQYF. The CDR3 nucleotides are TGTGCCAGCAGCCGATCTGCTGCAGGCGACACAGATACGCAGTATTTT.

This chain joins TRBV20-1 and TRBJ2-1, with 14 nucleotides matching TRBD2. V shed 2 bases, J shed 8 bases, and the junction held 8 bases outside the gene matches. From germline, CDR1 is DFQATT and CDR2 SNEGSKA (reference sequence). The CDR3 is made up of 16 amino acids. CDR3 bases: TGCAGTGCTAGACCTAGACTAGCGGGAGGGAAAGATGAGCAGTTCTTC. This sequence encodes CSARPRLAGGKDEQFF.

The chain employs TRBV6-1 and TRBJ2-7, with 11 bases aligning to TRBD1. The V and J ends lost 5 bases and 3 bases, in that order; junction bases with no gene match: 3. The CDR3 covers 14 residues. Germline V gene sequence: CDR1 MNHNS, CDR2 SASEGT. The CDR3 loop reads CASSSGTGGYEQYF. The CDR3 nucleotides are TGTGCCAGCAGTTCCGGGACAGGGGGCTACGAGCAGTACTTC.

V and J are TRBV18 and TRBJ2-1; D remains ambiguous. V shed 3 bases and J shed 5 bases, with 17 bases lying between them. This CDR3 spans 16 amino acids. Germline CDR1 KGHSH, CDR2 LQKENI. In DNA, the CDR3 is TGTGCCAGCTCACCCTCCGCCACGCGGACGAACAATGAGCAGTTCTTC. It translates to CASSPSATRTNNEQFF.

This clonotype turned up a few times. The chain joins TRBV9 to TRBJ2-7; 7 nucleotides align to TRBD1. V was clipped by 0 bases and J by 6 bases; unmatched bases: 3. Per germline, CDR1 SGDLS and CDR2 YYNGEE. This CDR3 has 13 residues. CDR3 amino acids: CASSVEGASEQYF. CDR3 nucleotide sequence: TGTGCCAGCAGCGTAGAGGGGGCCTCCGAGCAGTACTTC.

This clonotype was counted many times. This rearrangement joins TRBV21-1 to TRBJ2-7; TRBD1 is the table's D call and was not checked against the DNA. TRBV21-1 is given as a pseudogene. The CDR3 sequence is 15 residues long. The CDR3 protein is CASSNETGKTYEQYF. CDR3 coding DNA: TGTGCCAGCAGCAACGAAACCGGGAAGACCTACGAGCAGTACTTC.

The chain's CDR3 is CASSLVSGVNTEAFF. The CDR3 nucleotides read TGTGCCAGCAGCTTAGTTTCCGGCGTGAACACTGAAGCTTTCTTT. J is TRBJ1-1 and V is TRBV7-2; D not resolved. V was shortened by 1 base and J by 0 bases, with 9 bases between the two germline ends. Germline assignment: CDR1 SGHTA and CDR2 FQGNSA. The CDR3 loop spans 15 amino acids.

This chain links TRBV4-2 with TRBJ2-2, with D unclear. Germline V lookup: CDR1 LGHNA, CDR2 YNFKEQ. The germline V and J ends were trimmed by 1 base and 8 bases, with 14 bases remaining between them. This CDR3 is 15 amino acids long. CDR3 nucleotides: TGTGCCAGCAGCCAAGCTAACGAGAATGAGGGGGAGCTGTTTTTT. It is translated as CASSQANENEGELFF.

This clonotype came up a few times. The chain has TRBV6-2 or TRBV6-3 and TRBJ2-7, with 8 nucleotides matching TRBD2. The CDR3 runs to 13 residues. V gave up 8 bases and J gave up 3 bases; unmatched junction bases: 6. CDR1 and CDR2 (germline): MNHEY, SVGEGT. CDR3 loop: CASRTSGRYEQYF. DNA of the CDR3: TGTGCCAGCCGTACTAGCGGACGCTACGAGCAGTACTTC.

The V gene is TRBV12-3 or TRBV12-4, the J gene TRBJ2-2; no clear D gene. The V gene lost 2 bases and the J gene lost 4 bases, with 8 bases spanning the gap. This CDR3 is built from 14 residues. The DNA of the CDR3 is TGTGCCAGCAGTTTACCCCACCCCACCGGGGAGCTGTTTTTT. Amino acid sequence: CASSLPHPTGELFF.

The J gene is TRBJ1-6, the V gene TRBV2; D not resolved. From germline, CDR1 is SNHLY and CDR2 FYNNEI. The ends were cut back, 3 bases at V and 9 bases at J, with 12 bases in the middle. This CDR3 contains 14 residues. For the CDR3, the DNA is TGTGCCAGCAGTGACGAGACATCATTTTCACCCCTCCACTTT. Translation: CASSDETSFSPLHF. The full variable domain, completed using reference TRBV2 and TRBJ1-6, is EPEVTQTPSHQVTQMGQEVILRCVPISNHLYFYWYRQILGQKVEFLVSFYNNEISEKSEIFDDQFSVERPDGSNFTLKIRSTKLEDSAMYFCASSDETSFSPLHFGNGTRLTVT.

This clonotype has only a few counts. V is TRBV7-8 and J is TRBJ2-1; 10 nucleotides line up with TRBD2. This CDR3 comprises 19 residues. Trimming removed 0 bases from V and 6 bases from J; junction bases left unmatched: 14. In germline, CDR1 is SGHVS, CDR2 FQNEAQ. The CDR3 DNA follows: TGTGCCAGCAGCTTAGCCAGACTAGCGGGTCAAACCCTCAGCAATGAGCAGTTCTTC. This codes for CASSLARLAGQTLSNEQFF.